This T cell receptor beta chain was sequenced during a study of blood T cell repertoires in COVID-19. V dropped 5 bases and J dropped 4; count of bases not matched to a gene: 3. CDR3 length equals 13 residues. Germline CDR1 is MNHEY and CDR2 is SVGAGI. Data came from immunoSEQ multiplex PCR; TCRdb stores just in-frame clones and leaves some out. The sample contains more than 100,000 clones, about two thirds of which appear only once. This chain links TRBV6-5 with TRBJ1-2; 8 nucleotides align to TRBD1. Material: peripheral blood. This clonotype was obtained from a human donor with acute or convalescent COVID-19. The donor label of this sample is uncertain. This CDR3 reads CASSRQGSYGYTF. The CDR3 DNA is TGTGCCAGCAGTAGACAGGGGTCCTATGGCTACACCTTC.